These 32 T cell receptor beta chains came from one sample sequenced in a study of T-cell memory formation after mild COVID-19. TCRdb used MiXCR to reprocess the 5' RACE reads, holding one entry per CDR3 protein. Of roughly 350,000 distinct CDR3 sequences listed, roughly 13% are singletons. Source material: PBMCs or a T cell subset sorted from them (not recorded which). These receptors were obtained from a man between 18 and 35 years old who had mild COVID-19 (a few samples of this study predate the infection). Cell type and time point are not known.

This rearrangement joins TRBV5-6 to TRBJ1-1, with no clear D. V gave up 0 bases and J gave up 2 bases, with 8 bases separating them. The CDR3 runs 14 residues. Germline values: CDR1 SGHDT, CDR2 YYEEEE. The CDR3 region is CASSLAIYNTEAFF. CDR3 DNA: TGTGCCAGCAGCTTGGCCATATATAACACTGAAGCTTTCTTT. The variable domain in full, completed from reference TRBV5-6 and TRBJ1-1, reads DAGVTQSPTHLIKTRGQQVTLRCSPKSGHDTVSWYQQALGQGPQFIFQYYEEEERQRGNFPDRFSGHQFPNYSSELNVNALLLGDSALYLCASSLAIYNTEAFFGQGTRLTVV.

In its sample, this clonotype was seen many times. This rearrangement joins TRBV5-4 to TRBJ2-3; D is possibly TRBD1 or TRBD2 (6 bases each). The CDR3 has 16 residues. Germline lookup yields CDR1 SGHNT and CDR2 YYREEE (reference sequence). V shed 6 bases and J shed 1 base, with 18 bases lying between them. The CDR3 DNA follows: TGTGCCAGCATCCCGGGGGCAGGAGGGGGCACAGATACGCAGTATTTT. The encoded protein is CASIPGAGGGTDTQYF.

The chain combines TRBV6-2 or TRBV6-3 with TRBJ2-7; D unresolved. The CDR3 is 12 amino acids. Trimming took off 6 bases at V and 2 bases at J, with 8 bases between the two ends. The germline V gene encodes CDR1 MNHEY and CDR2 SVGEGT. CDR3 protein: CASSRPAYEQYF. The DNA for the CDR3 is TGTGCCAGCAGCAGACCAGCCTACGAGCAGTACTTC.

The V and J genes are TRBV29-1 and TRBJ2-1; TRBD2 aligns across 13 bases. In germline, CDR1 is SQVTM, CDR2 ANQGSEA. V trimming: 7 bases; J trimming: 10 bases; junction bases outside the gene matches: 7. CDR3 length: 13 amino acids. As DNA, the CDR3 is TGCAGCGACGGGACTAGCGGGGTGAAAGAGCAGTTCTTC. It yields the protein CSDGTSGVKEQFF.

This clonotype was seen repeatedly, ten times or more. This chain links TRBV5-1 with TRBJ2-5; D possibly matches TRBD1 or TRBD2 (6 bases each). This CDR3 region has 15 residues. Trimming took off 2 bases at V and 1 base at J, with 12 bases between the two ends. Germline CDR1 SGHRS, CDR2 YFSETQ. As DNA, the CDR3 is TGCGCCAGCAGCTTAGAGGGGGGAGTCCAAGAGACCCAGTACTTC. It yields the protein CASSLEGGVQETQYF.

This clonotype was observed a handful of times. CDR3 in amino acids: CASSVTGAIYGYTF. The CDR3 bases are TGTGCCAGCAGCGTAACAGGGGCAATCTATGGCTACACCTTC. The chain employs TRBV28 and TRBJ1-2; 7 bases match TRBD1. Germline V gene sequence: CDR1 MDHEN, CDR2 SYDVKM. J lost 4 bases, V lost 6 bases, and 8 bases had no gene match. The CDR3 loop spans 14 amino acids.

There are many counts of this clonotype. V is TRBV5-1 and J is TRBJ2-1; 7 bases align to TRBD1. Germline trimming cut 4 bases from V and 5 bases from J; bases unmatched to any gene: 6. Looked up from germline, CDR1 is SGHRS and CDR2 is YFSETQ. This CDR3 is built from 14 residues. The CDR3 loop reads CASSRPGQNNEQFF. CDR3 coding DNA: TGCGCCAGCAGCAGGCCGGGACAGAACAATGAGCAGTTCTTC.

This clonotype was observed a handful of times. The chain links TRBV29-1 to TRBJ1-3, with D possibly matching TRBD1 (6 bases). There are 13 residues in the CDR3. Trimming removed 0 bases from V and 8 bases from J, with 11 bases in between. Germline loops: CDR1 SQVTM, CDR2 ANQGSEA. DNA of the CDR3: TGCAGCGTTGAAGATCCCAGGGGTCACACCATATATTTT. Its translation is CSVEDPRGHTIYF.

V and J are TRBV6-5 and TRBJ1-4; 9 bases line up with TRBD1. Germline-derived CDR1 and CDR2 are MNHEY and SVGAGI. V lost 6 bases and J lost 10; bases outside the gene matches: 9. The CDR3 extends over 14 amino acids. CDR3 bases: TGTGCCAGCAGAACGACAGGGGGTTTGGGAAAACTGTTTTTT. As protein: CASRTTGGLGKLFF.

This clonotype was observed a few times. The chain carries TRBV6-5 and TRBJ2-7; no clear D gene. Germline V gene sequence: CDR1 MNHEY, CDR2 SVGAGI. The length of the CDR3 is 14 residues. Trimming stripped 0 bases from V and 2 bases from J, with 8 bases between. The CDR3: CASSYSGWAYEQYF. The CDR3 DNA is TGTGCCAGCAGTTACTCAGGGTGGGCCTACGAGCAGTACTTC.

The table lists this clonotype with a few counts. The gene calls are TRBV4-1 and TRBJ2-7; D is perhaps TRBD2 (5 bases). The CDR3 is 15 residues long. Trimming pared 4 bases from V and 1 base from J, leaving 14 bases between. Germline V gene lookup returns CDR1 MGHRA and CDR2 YSYEKL. The CDR3 protein is CASSRGIVRSYEQYF. Here the CDR3 DNA reads TGCGCCAGCAGCCGAGGGATAGTACGGTCCTACGAGCAGTACTTC.

In this sample, this clonotype turned up a few times. The V gene is TRBV6-2 or TRBV6-3, the J gene TRBJ2-7, with D possibly called TRBD1 or TRBD2 (5 bases each). This CDR3 spans 12 amino acids. Trimming removed 6 bases from V and 6 bases from J, with 12 bases in between. In germline, CDR1 is MNHEY, CDR2 SVGEGT. CDR3 sequence reads: CASRAGAGEQYF. DNA of the CDR3: TGTGCCAGCAGGGCCGGGGCCGGCGAGCAGTACTTC.

J is TRBJ2-1 and V is TRBV7-9; D could derive from TRBD1 or TRBD2 (5 bases each). Trimming took off 5 bases at V and 7 bases at J, with 15 bases between the two ends. Germline V lookup: CDR1 SEHNR, CDR2 FQNEAQ (reference sequence). This CDR3 comprises 14 residues. This CDR3 is CASSPRDLGNEQFF. The CDR3 DNA reads as TGTGCCAGCAGCCCCAGGGACCTCGGGAATGAGCAGTTCTTC.

This clonotype was observed a handful of times. The V gene is TRBV12-3 or TRBV12-4, the J gene TRBJ2-5; D remains unclear. V was shortened by 7 bases and J by 5 bases, with 14 bases between the two germline ends. The CDR3 sequence is 13 residues long. The CDR3 protein is CASIPQADETQYF. The DNA of the CDR3 is TGTGCCAGCATACCCCAGGCAGATGAGACCCAGTACTTC.

The chain uses TRBV18 and TRBJ2-3, with D unresolved. Per the germline V gene, CDR1 is KGHSH and CDR2 is LQKENI. The V end lost 4 bases, the J end lost 4 bases, and 24 bases lay between the germline ends. The CDR3 totals 18 residues. The CDR3 protein is CASSLTPPGEGWADTQYF. The CDR3 region has the DNA TGTGCCAGCTCACTTACCCCCCCTGGGGAAGGCTGGGCAGATACGCAGTATTTT.

In its sample, this clonotype was seen many times. V usage is TRBV5-1 and J usage is TRBJ1-2; possible D gene TRBD1, 5 bases. The length of the CDR3 is 12 residues. V shed 4 bases and J shed 7 bases, with 11 bases lying between them. Per germline, CDR1 SGHRS and CDR2 YFSETQ. Here the CDR3 DNA reads TGCGCCAGCAGCCCCAGGGAAGGTGGCTACACCTTC. Its translation is CASSPREGGYTF.

The CDR3 coding sequence is TGCGCCAGCAGCCAGTTGCTAGCGGGGGAGGGCATTCAGTACTTC. This translates into CASSQLLAGEGIQYF. The chain carries TRBV4-1 and TRBJ2-4, with 10 bases aligning to TRBD2. The CDR3 totals 15 residues. With V trimmed by 3 bases and J by 9 bases, 8 bases remained unmatched. Germline loops: CDR1 MGHRA, CDR2 YSYEKL.

Only a few counts were recorded for this clonotype. V usage is TRBV2 and J usage is TRBJ2-3, with D uncertain. V was shortened by 6 bases and J by 10 bases, with 17 bases between the two germline ends. The germline V gene has CDR1 SNHLY and CDR2 FYNNEI. This CDR3 contains 13 residues. The CDR3, as DNA: TGTGCCAGCAGGTATTTGGCAGCCGGTCCGCAGTATTTT. This translates into CASRYLAAGPQYF.

The V call is TRBV12-3 or TRBV12-4, the J call TRBJ2-1; 7 nucleotides align to TRBD1. V lost 3 bases, J lost 4 bases, and 3 bases stayed unmatched. This CDR3 has 14 residues. The CDR3 region is CASSLRGPYNEQFF. The CDR3, as DNA: TGTGCCAGCAGTTTGAGGGGGCCTTACAATGAGCAGTTCTTC.

This clonotype was found a few times. The chain is built from TRBV5-1 and TRBJ2-5; 7 nucleotides align to TRBD2. V dropped 3 bases and J dropped 3; count of bases not matched to a gene: 2. Per germline, CDR1 SGHRS and CDR2 YFSETQ. This CDR3 contains 13 residues. The CDR3 region has the DNA TGCGCCAGCAGCTGGAGCGGGAAAGAGACCCAGTACTTC. Its protein product is CASSWSGKETQYF.

The rearrangement uses TRBV7-2 and TRBJ1-2; unclear D gene. This CDR3 comprises 15 residues. CDR1 is SGHTA, CDR2 FQGNSA, per germline. V was cut by 1 base and J by 0 bases, with 9 bases left in between. The CDR3 region has the DNA TGTGCCAGCAGCTTAGGACCAGGAGCTAACTATGGCTACACCTTC. Amino acids: CASSLGPGANYGYTF.

This clonotype showed up just a few times. V and J are TRBV4-3 and TRBJ1-6, with TRBD1 as a possible D gene (6 bases). Germline CDR1 LGHNA, CDR2 YSLEER. This CDR3 spans 16 amino acids. V was shortened by 0 bases and J by 9 bases, with 15 bases between the two germline ends. This CDR3 reads CASSQEYRAGVSPLHF. The CDR3 bases are TGCGCCAGCAGCCAAGAATACAGGGCAGGTGTTTCACCCCTCCACTTT.

The genes are TRBV27 and TRBJ1-2; D may be TRBD1 (6 bases). Trimming took 6 bases from V and 4 from J, leaving 12 bases between them. CDR1 is MNHEY and CDR2 is SMNVEV in the germline V gene (reference sequence). This CDR3 region has 13 residues. The CDR3 nucleotides read TGTGCCAGCAGCCCGGGGGGGGCCTATGGCTACACCTTC. Translated: CASSPGGAYGYTF.

This clonotype was found a few times. The rearrangement joins TRBV15 to TRBJ1-5; D is undetermined. Germline V gene sequence: CDR1 LNHNV, CDR2 YYDKDF (reference sequence). V lost 1 base and J 9 bases, leaving 28 bases between the germline ends. This CDR3 region has 19 residues. The CDR3 is CATSRVAVKTVQVVWPQHF. CDR3 nucleotides: TGTGCCACCAGCAGAGTCGCGGTGAAAACCGTCCAGGTTGTTTGGCCCCAGCATTTT.

This clonotype was seen a few times. The rearrangement links TRBV10-2 to TRBJ1-5, with 9 bases lining up with TRBD1. The V and J ends lost 6 bases and 3 bases, in that order; junction bases with no gene match: 9. The germline gives CDR1 WSHSY, CDR2 SAAADI. This CDR3 contains 16 residues. The CDR3 is CASSRTGTGNNQPQHF. CDR3 DNA sequence: TGCGCCAGCAGCCGCACCGGGACAGGGAACAATCAGCCCCAGCATTTT.

The J gene is TRBJ1-2, the V gene TRBV6-5, with D hard to call. CDR3 length: 14 residues. With 0 bases removed from V and 8 bases from J, the gap between germline ends came to 13 bases. CDR1 is MNHEY, CDR2 SVGAGI, per germline. CDR3 residues: CASSYSTGIRGYTF. CDR3 coding DNA: TGTGCCAGCAGTTACTCGACCGGGATCAGGGGCTACACCTTC.

This chain uses TRBV7-9 with TRBJ2-7; 10 nucleotides match TRBD2. V lost 3 bases, J lost 6 bases, and 8 bases stayed unmatched. This CDR3 has 15 residues. Germline CDR1 SEHNR, CDR2 FQNEAQ (reference sequence). Here the CDR3 DNA reads TGTGCCAGCAGCTTTAGCGGGGGGTATCCCGGCGAGCAGTACTTC. Protein product: CASSFSGGYPGEQYF.

There are many counts of this clonotype. V and J are TRBV6-1 and TRBJ1-5; D is unclear. V gave up 2 bases and J gave up 6 bases, with 8 bases separating them. In germline, CDR1 is MNHNS, CDR2 SASEGT. This CDR3 has 13 amino acids. CDR3 loop: CASSEILAQPQHF. Here the CDR3 DNA reads TGTGCCAGCAGTGAAATTTTGGCTCAGCCCCAGCATTTT.

A few counts support this clonotype. This chain links TRBV7-8 with TRBJ2-1; 7 nucleotides line up with TRBD2. In germline, CDR1 is SGHVS, CDR2 FQNEAQ. V trimming: 8 bases; J trimming: 0 bases; junction bases outside the gene matches: 13. The CDR3 runs to 17 residues. This CDR3 is CASEVSTSLSSYNEQFF. In DNA form, the CDR3 reads TGTGCCAGCGAAGTCTCGACTAGCCTGAGCTCCTACAATGAGCAGTTCTTC.

This clonotype was seen ten or more times. V is TRBV10-3 and J is TRBJ1-6; possibly TRBD1 for D (5 bases). Germline CDR1 reads ENHRY; CDR2 reads SYGVKD. This CDR3 is built from 13 residues. The V end lost 7 bases, the J end lost 3 bases, and 7 bases lay between the germline ends. DNA of the CDR3: TGTGCCATCACGGGGGACTATAATTCACCCCTCCACTTT. Its translation is CAITGDYNSPLHF.

The rearrangement joins TRBV7-9 to TRBJ1-1; D ambiguous. The CDR3 spans 11 residues. Trimming stripped 5 bases from V and 7 bases from J, with 8 bases between. Germline assignment: CDR1 SEHNR and CDR2 FQNEAQ (reference sequence). CDR3 bases: TGTGCCAGCAGCCTGTCTTTTGAAGCTTTCTTT. Protein product: CASSLSFEAFF.

This chain connects TRBV29-1 to TRBJ2-1; perhaps TRBD2 as D (5 bases). Trimming left V 0 bases short and J 4 bases short, with 28 bases between. Per the germline V gene, CDR1 is SQVTM and CDR2 is ANQGSEA. There are 20 residues in the CDR3. In DNA, the CDR3 is TGCAGCGTTGAAGATTCGGCAAGCGGCCAATTCCCCGTAGTTTACAATGAGCAGTTCTTC. Encoded protein: CSVEDSASGQFPVVYNEQFF.